The entry below gives a single T cell receptor beta chain sequence along with its context. The assay was immunoSEQ multiplex PCR, and TCRdb's table has in-frame clones only and misses some. The data show approximately 290,000 clones, with approximately 91% seen just once and 2.2% held by the top ten. This specimen belongs to a study of blood T cell repertoires in COVID-19. Across the whole study: Whether acute or convalescent, the COVID-19 samples came from the United States, Italy and Spain.

The CDR3 length is 13 residues. V dropped 4 bases and J dropped 5; count of bases not matched to a gene: 5. Germline V lookup: CDR1 SGHDT, CDR2 YYEEEE. Sequencing was done on a sample of peripheral blood. J is TRBJ1-1 and V is TRBV5-6; 7 bases are a match to TRBD1. The TCR was taken from a woman aged 25 to 39 with COVID-19, enrolled during active disease. CDR3 region: CASSRTGVTEAFF. CDR3 coding DNA: TGTGCCAGCAGCCGAACAGGGGTGACTGAAGCTTTCTTT.